The 21 T cell receptor beta chains reported below all come from one sample, sequenced in a study of shared T cell receptors in the human thymus. TCRdb's copy holds only in-frame clones and misses some; the assay was immunoSEQ multiplex PCR. The table records approximately 760,000 clones, roughly 85% of them present only once. These records were also assigned to another study, of human thymus T cells.

Sequenced sample: thymocytes. The source is a girl less than two years old with a congenital heart defect.

The table lists this clone with a count of one. The rearrangement joins TRBV7-6 to TRBJ2-5; 11 positions agree with TRBD2. Germline V gene lookup returns CDR1 SGHVS and CDR2 FNYEAQ. The CDR3 spans 15 residues. V dropped 4 bases and J dropped 2; count of bases not matched to a gene: 3. Here the CDR3 DNA reads TGTGCCAGCAGCTCACTAGCGGGGGATCAAGAGACCCAGTACTTC. Encoded protein: CASSSLAGDQETQYF.

The count of this clone is one. The chain has TRBV13 and TRBJ1-1; D is unclear. There are 13 residues in the CDR3. V dropped 5 bases and J dropped 0 bases, with 7 bases sitting between them. Looked up from germline, CDR1 is PRHDT and CDR2 is FYEKMQ (reference sequence). This CDR3 reads CASSTDLNTEAFF. The CDR3 DNA reads as TGTGCCAGCAGCACGGACTTGAACACTGAAGCTTTCTTT.

A few counts support this clone. The gene calls are TRBV7-8 and TRBJ2-3; TRBD2 matches at 8 bases. There are 18 residues in the CDR3. V lost 2 bases to trimming and J lost 2 bases; unmatched junction nucleotides: 12. CDR1 is SGHVS, CDR2 FQNEAQ, per germline. DNA of the CDR3: TGTGCCAGCAGCTTAAGCCTCTATAGCGGGGAATACACAGATACGCAGTATTTT. Translating gives CASSLSLYSGEYTDTQYF.

The genes are TRBV25-1 and TRBJ1-4, with 9 bases matching TRBD1. The CDR3 is made up of 17 amino acids. The germline V gene has CDR1 MGHDK and CDR2 SYGVNS. V trimming: 2 bases; J trimming: 4 bases; junction bases outside the gene matches: 8. The CDR3 DNA reads TGTGCCAGCAGTGAAAGGACAGGGGCGGGCGGTAATGAAAAACTGTTTTTT. Amino acids: CASSERTGAGGNEKLFF.

This clone was detected only a few times. The chain carries TRBV6-1 and TRBJ1-4, with D uncertain. The ends were cut back, 7 bases at V and 14 bases at J, with 17 bases in the middle. The germline CDR1 and CDR2 sequences are MNHNS and SASEGT. This CDR3 has 12 residues. The CDR3 DNA sequence: TGTGCCAGCACGGAGCACCCTAGGAGTCTGTTTTTT. Translated, it gives CASTEHPRSLFF.

The chain combines TRBV10-2 with TRBJ1-1; perhaps TRBD1 as D (5 bases). CDR3 length: 14 amino acids. CDR1 and CDR2 (germline): WSHSY, SAAADI. Trimming removed 7 bases at V and 3 bases at J, with 15 bases between. CDR3 DNA sequence: TGCGCCAGCATTACGCGTGGAGGGGACACTGAAGCTTTCTTT. This translates into CASITRGGDTEAFF.

This clone was observed once. The chain carries TRBV7-9 and TRBJ1-2; D is unclear. The CDR3 is 14 residues long. Germline V CDR1 and CDR2: SEHNR, FQNEAQ (reference sequence). V gave up 4 bases and J gave up 3 bases, with 12 bases separating them. CDR3 residues: CASSSKTEDYGYTF. The CDR3 region has the DNA TGTGCCAGCAGCTCTAAAACCGAGGACTATGGCTACACCTTC. Drawing the rest from reference TRBV7-9 and TRBJ1-2, the complete variable domain is DTGVSQNPRHKITKRGQNVTFRCDPISEHNRLYWYRQTLGQGPEFLTYFQNEAQLEKSRLLSDRFSAERPKGSFSTLEIQRTEQGDSAMYLCASSSKTEDYGYTFGSGTRLTVV.

The V and J genes are TRBV5-4 and TRBJ1-3; D might be TRBD1 (5 bases). Trimming cost V 0 bases and J 5 bases, with 21 bases left between them. Germline values: CDR1 SGHNT, CDR2 YYREEE (reference sequence). The CDR3 loop spans 18 amino acids. DNA for the CDR3: TGTGCCAGCAGCTTGGAGGATAGGACATCGGGTGAAAGAAACACCATATATTTT. This codes for CASSLEDRTSGERNTIYF. The full variable domain, rest sourced from reference TRBV5-4 and TRBJ1-3, is ETGVTQSPTHLIKTRGQQVTLRCSSQSGHNTVSWYQQALGQGPQFIFQYYREEENGRGNFPPRFSGLQFPNYSSELNVNALELDDSALYLCASSLEDRTSGERNTIYFGEGSWLTVV.

This clone showed up just once. The V and J genes are TRBV11-1 and TRBJ1-2; D is possibly TRBD1 (6 bases). V dropped 4 bases and J dropped 3 bases, with 15 bases sitting between them. Germline loops: CDR1 SGHAT, CDR2 FQDESV (reference sequence). CDR3 size: 15 residues. The DNA for the CDR3 is TGTGCCAGCAGCTCTCACGGACAGAATCACTATGGCTACACCTTC. Translated, it gives CASSSHGQNHYGYTF.

To note about this clone: Distinct nucleotide sequences in the sample also encode this CDR3. The chain uses TRBV2 and TRBJ2-7; TRBD1 is a possible D gene (6 bases). The ends were cut back, 0 bases at V and 4 bases at J, with 19 bases in the middle. CDR1 SNHLY and CDR2 FYNNEI come from the germline V gene. The CDR3 is 17 amino acids. The CDR3 nucleotides read TGTGCCAGCAGTGAAGCGATCCCGGCAGGGGTAAGGTACGAGCAGTACTTC. Amino acids: CASSEAIPAGVRYEQYF.

The V and J genes are TRBV7-9 and TRBJ1-2; a weak D match, TRBD1 (6 bases). Germline CDR1 reads SEHNR; CDR2 reads FQNEAQ (reference sequence). This CDR3 is 16 amino acids long. Trimming took off 2 bases at V and 3 bases at J, with 16 bases between the two ends. The DNA of the CDR3 is TGTGCCAGCAGCTTATCCCTCTCGGGGGGCGACTATGGCTACACCTTC. Encoded protein: CASSLSLSGGDYGYTF.

The chain employs TRBV10-3 and TRBJ1-2, with D possibly being TRBD1 (6 bases). The CDR3 runs 14 residues. Germline assignment: CDR1 ENHRY and CDR2 SYGVKD. Trimming stripped 4 bases from V and 2 bases from J, with 11 bases between. Here the CDR3 reads CAISGNTGNYGYTF. The CDR3 nucleotides are TGTGCCATCAGTGGAAATACAGGGAACTATGGCTACACCTTC.

The V gene is TRBV9, the J gene TRBJ2-5; 13 bases agree with TRBD2. V gave up 0 bases and J gave up 4 bases; unmatched junction bases: 9. The CDR3 is made up of 18 amino acids. Germline V lookup: CDR1 SGDLS, CDR2 YYNGEE. The CDR3 bases are TGTGCCAGCAGCGTAGCTGGACTAGCGGGGGTGTCTGGAGAGACCCAGTACTTC. It specifies CASSVAGLAGVSGETQYF.

The genes are TRBV5-6 and TRBJ2-1, with D possibly matching TRBD2 (6 bases). Germline CDR1 SGHDT, CDR2 YYEEEE. The CDR3 length is 15 residues. Trimming removed 2 bases from V and 7 bases from J, with 16 bases in between. The DNA for the CDR3 is TGTGCCAGCAGCTTTAGACTAGGCCCAACGAATGAGCAGTTCTTC. It yields the protein CASSFRLGPTNEQFF.

The CDR3 coding sequence is TGCGCCAAATCCCTCTCCCCGTGGCATACCACCCTAGCCAAAAACATTCAGTACTTC. It is translated as CAKSLSPWHTTLAKNIQYF. The rearrangement links TRBV4-1 to TRBJ2-4; D unclear. The V gene lost 10 bases and the J gene lost 0 bases, with 28 bases spanning the gap. Looked up from germline, CDR1 is MGHRA and CDR2 is YSYEKL. CDR3 length: 19 residues.

CDR3 region: CAISERTSGALDYKQYF. The CDR3 DNA reads as TGTGCCATCAGTGAGAGAACTAGCGGGGCTTTAGATTACAAGCAGTACTTC. This chain connects TRBV10-3 to TRBJ2-7, with TRBD2 matching 10 bases. Germline loops: CDR1 ENHRY, CDR2 SYGVKD. The CDR3 runs to 17 residues. V lost 2 bases to trimming and J lost 8 bases; unmatched junction nucleotides: 15.

The chain has TRBV19 and TRBJ1-2, with 10 positions matching TRBD1. CDR3 length: 16 amino acids. Germline V gene sequence: CDR1 LNHDA, CDR2 SQIVND (reference sequence). Unmatched junction bases numbered 6, after V lost 3 bases and J lost 2 bases. The CDR3 DNA sequence: TGTGCCAGTAGTATCCTACCGGGACAGGGGAACTATGGCTACACCTTC. It specifies CASSILPGQGNYGYTF.

In its sample, this clone was seen once. The J gene is TRBJ2-2, the V gene TRBV5-1; 7 nucleotides align to TRBD2. The trim removed 0 bases at V and 1 base at J, leaving 3 bases unmatched. The CDR3 spans 16 residues. Germline V gives CDR1 SGHRS, CDR2 YFSETQ. The CDR3 reads CASSLEGGGNTGELFF. CDR3 DNA sequence: TGCGCCAGCAGCTTGGAGGGCGGGGGGAACACCGGGGAGCTGTTTTTT. The complete variable domain, with remaining parts taken from reference TRBV5-1 and TRBJ2-2, reads KAGVTQTPRYLIKTRGQQVTLSCSPISGHRSVSWYQQTPGQGLQFLFEYFSETQRNKGNFPGRFSGRQFSNSRSEMNVSTLELGDSALYLCASSLEGGGNTGELFFGEGSRLTVL.

In this sample, this clone turned up once. This chain joins TRBV6-5 and TRBJ1-4; no clear D gene. Germline V gene data show CDR1 as MNHEY and CDR2 as SVGAGI. The CDR3 totals 14 residues. The V end lost 6 bases, the J end lost 7 bases, and 15 bases lay between the germline ends. The CDR3 sequence: CASSRRAGGEKLFF. The CDR3, as DNA: TGTGCCAGCAGCCGAAGGGCAGGAGGTGAAAAACTGTTTTTT.

The CDR3 DNA is TGTGCCAGCAGCTTTGGCACCCGCTCCTACAATGAGCAGTTCTTC. This codes for CASSFGTRSYNEQFF. The chain employs TRBV7-2 and TRBJ2-1, with D unresolved. Germline loops: CDR1 SGHTA, CDR2 FQGNSA. The CDR3 runs to 15 residues. Trimming removed 3 bases from V and 0 bases from J, with 9 bases in between.

The rearrangement links TRBV5-6 to TRBJ2-1, with a tentative D call TRBD2 (6 bases). Germline lookup yields CDR1 SGHDT and CDR2 YYEEEE. CDR3 length: 19 amino acids. V was pared by 4 bases and J by 5 bases, with 28 bases between. The CDR3 sequence: CASSPTLSTETQRDNEQFF. The CDR3 region has the DNA TGTGCCAGCAGCCCTACCCTGTCCACTGAAACACAGCGGGACAATGAGCAGTTCTTC.